This T cell receptor beta chain appears in the sequencing data of a study of blood T cell repertoires in COVID-19. Turning to the study itself: COVID-19 samples collected from the United States, Italy and Spain covered acute and convalescent phases. The analysed material was cDNA or gDNA that came from T cells, B-cell-depleted T cells, or PBMCs.

The CDR3 is 12 amino acids. Looked up from germline, CDR1 is SQVTM and CDR2 is ANQGSEA. J was trimmed by 2 bases and V by 7 bases; bases with no gene match: 3. This clone appeared once. In the authors' methods: Estimates of nucleated cell counts were drawn from the amplification of reference gene primers. Some clones are missing from TCRdb's copy, which holds only in-frame ones; the method was immunoSEQ multiplex PCR. The V and J calls and clone size come from that table; D and trimming were worked out from the DNA. The sample consists of about 200,000 clones, about four fifths of them appearing once.

The sequencing input was peripheral blood. This sequence was found in a woman of 80 years or more with acute or convalescent COVID-19. The rearrangement joins TRBV29-1 to TRBJ2-7; 9 positions agree with TRBD1. As DNA, the CDR3 is TGCAGCGCGGGACAGGGAACCTACGAGCAGTACTTC. Protein sequence: CSAGQGTYEQYF.